The clone carrying this T cell receptor (beta chain) came up a few times. Antigen: not known. This sample stems from a study of T cell responses to AZD1222 COVID-19 vaccine. Sequencing was performed with immunoSEQ multiplex PCR; in TCRdb, only in-frame clones are kept and a portion is missing. The sample lists around 150,000 clones, approximately 85% seen once, with about 7.9% in the top ten. Study findings and constraints: CD4 TCRs linked to vaccination spanned spike, dominating at 160-218 and 743-854. White British ancestry dominated among donors, who included more females, and clonal diversity was possibly underestimated. Recipients of two AZD1222 doses showed rising Spike-specific TCR breadth and depth. It was only a handful of AZD1222 recipients who were seropositive at baseline.

This CDR3 is 12 amino acids long. Looked up from germline, CDR1 is LNHDA and CDR2 is SQIVND (reference sequence). The V end lost 3 bases, the J end lost 10 bases, and 10 bases lay between the germline ends. This sequence originates from an adult who received the MenACWY meningococcal vaccine as a control. The sample in question was peripheral blood, obtained 28 days after the second dose of the MenACWY control vaccine. The chain uses TRBV19 and TRBJ2-1, with D uncertain. CDR3 sequence reads: CASSMNWKEQFF. CDR3 DNA sequence: TGTGCCAGTAGTATGAACTGGAAGGAGCAGTTCTTC.